This TCR beta chain originates from a study of blood T cells in healthy people across ages. Together with a sample-barcoded 5' primer, a J-beta primer mix was included in a second PCR lasting about 7 to 11 cycles. Each single sample gave us at least 2.5 million CDR3-containing paired-end reads. A single record per CDR3 protein comes from TCRdb applying MiXCR to the 5' RACE reads. The top ten clones hold less than 5% of a sample with about 1.5 million distinct CDR3 sequences, 40% to 45% of them seen once. Per the germline V gene, CDR1 is MNHEY and CDR2 is SVGAGI. Deletions cut 2 bases from V and 2 bases from J, with 9 bases between. The CDR3 contains 14 residues. The sample holds a few counts of this clonotype.

The origin of this receptor is a woman aged 18-30 years in good health. The sample taken for sequencing was blood. The chain employs TRBV6-5 and TRBJ1-2; D is uncertain. The CDR3 loop is CASSYMSTNYGYTF. The CDR3 DNA reads TGTGCCAGCAGTTACATGTCGACGAACTATGGCTACACCTTC.